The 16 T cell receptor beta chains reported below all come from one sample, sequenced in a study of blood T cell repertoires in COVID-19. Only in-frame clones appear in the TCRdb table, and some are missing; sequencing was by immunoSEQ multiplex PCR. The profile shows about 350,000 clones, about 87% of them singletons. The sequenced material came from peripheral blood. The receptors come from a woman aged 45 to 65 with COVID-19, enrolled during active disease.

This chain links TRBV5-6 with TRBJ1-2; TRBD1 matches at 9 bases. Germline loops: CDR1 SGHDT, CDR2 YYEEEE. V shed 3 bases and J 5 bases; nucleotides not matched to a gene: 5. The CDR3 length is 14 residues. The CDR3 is CASSSGGQGYGYTF. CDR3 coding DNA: TGTGCCAGCAGCTCCGGGGGACAGGGATATGGCTACACCTTC.

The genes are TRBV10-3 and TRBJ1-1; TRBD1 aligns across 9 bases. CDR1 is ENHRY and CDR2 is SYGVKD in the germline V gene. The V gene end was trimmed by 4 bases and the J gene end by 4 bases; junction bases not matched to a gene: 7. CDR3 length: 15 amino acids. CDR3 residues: CAISGLQGAPTEAFF. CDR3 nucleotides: TGTGCCATCAGTGGCTTACAGGGGGCGCCCACTGAAGCTTTCTTT.

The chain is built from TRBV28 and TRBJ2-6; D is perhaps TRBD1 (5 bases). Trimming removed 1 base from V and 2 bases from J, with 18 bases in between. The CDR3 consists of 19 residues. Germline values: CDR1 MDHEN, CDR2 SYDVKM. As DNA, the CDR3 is TGTGCCAGCAGTTTATTCGGTTGGGGCCCAAAAACTGGGGCCAACGTCCTGACTTTC. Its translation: CASSLFGWGPKTGANVLTF.

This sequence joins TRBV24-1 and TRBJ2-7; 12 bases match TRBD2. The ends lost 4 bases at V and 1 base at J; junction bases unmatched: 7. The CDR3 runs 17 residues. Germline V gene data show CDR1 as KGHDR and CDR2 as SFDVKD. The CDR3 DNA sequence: TGTGCCACCAGTGACCGAGGACTAGCGGGAAGGTCCTACGAGCAGTACTTC. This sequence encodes CATSDRGLAGRSYEQYF.

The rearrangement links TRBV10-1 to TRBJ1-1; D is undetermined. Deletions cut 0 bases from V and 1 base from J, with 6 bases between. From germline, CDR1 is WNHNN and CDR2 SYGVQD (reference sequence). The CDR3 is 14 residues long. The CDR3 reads CASSESFRNTEAFF. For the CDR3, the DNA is TGCGCCAGCAGTGAGTCGTTCAGGAACACTGAAGCTTTCTTT.

CDR3 residues: CASRGVPGQGYGYTF. As DNA, the CDR3 is TGTGCCAGTAGGGGGGTCCCTGGACAGGGTTATGGCTACACCTTC. This chain links TRBV19 with TRBJ1-2; 8 nucleotides align to TRBD1. After removal of 6 bases from V and 5 bases from J, the junction contained 11 bases not matched to a gene. This CDR3 spans 15 amino acids. Germline CDR1 and CDR2: LNHDA and SQIVND (reference sequence). The full variable domain, with the rest looked up from reference TRBV19 and TRBJ1-2, is DGGITQSPKYLFRKEGQNVTLSCEQNLNHDAMYWYRQDPGQGLRLIYYSQIVNDFQKGDIAEGYSVSREKKESFPLTVTSAQKNPTAFYLCASRGVPGQGYGYTFGSGTRLTVV.

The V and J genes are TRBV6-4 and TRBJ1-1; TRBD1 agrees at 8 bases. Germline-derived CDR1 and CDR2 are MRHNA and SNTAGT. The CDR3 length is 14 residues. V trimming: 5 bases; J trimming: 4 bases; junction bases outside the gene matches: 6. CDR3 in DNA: TGTGCCAGCAGTTCCCAGGGGGCAACCACTGAAGCTTTCTTT. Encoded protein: CASSSQGATTEAFF.

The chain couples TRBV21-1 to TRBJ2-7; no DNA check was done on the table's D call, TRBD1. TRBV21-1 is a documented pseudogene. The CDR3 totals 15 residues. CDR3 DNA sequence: TGTGCCAGCCCGGTCCGGGACAGGGGCCACTACGAGCAGTACTTC. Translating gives CASPVRDRGHYEQYF.

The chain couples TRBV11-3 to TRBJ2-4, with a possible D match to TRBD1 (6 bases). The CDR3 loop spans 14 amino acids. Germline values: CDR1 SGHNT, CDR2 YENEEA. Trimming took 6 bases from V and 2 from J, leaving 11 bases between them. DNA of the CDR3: TGTGCCAGCAGGAAACAGGGAACCAAAAACATTCAGTACTTC. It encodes CASRKQGTKNIQYF.

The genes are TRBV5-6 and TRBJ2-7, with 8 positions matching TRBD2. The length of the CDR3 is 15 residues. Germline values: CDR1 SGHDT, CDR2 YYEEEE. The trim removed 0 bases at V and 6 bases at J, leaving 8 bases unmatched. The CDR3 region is CASSLGGLVGSEQYF. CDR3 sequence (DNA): TGTGCCAGCAGCTTGGGGGGACTAGTAGGTTCCGAGCAGTACTTC. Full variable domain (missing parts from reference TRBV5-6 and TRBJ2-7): DAGVTQSPTHLIKTRGQQVTLRCSPKSGHDTVSWYQQALGQGPQFIFQYYEEEERQRGNFPDRFSGHQFPNYSSELNVNALLLGDSALYLCASSLGGLVGSEQYFGPGTRLTVT.

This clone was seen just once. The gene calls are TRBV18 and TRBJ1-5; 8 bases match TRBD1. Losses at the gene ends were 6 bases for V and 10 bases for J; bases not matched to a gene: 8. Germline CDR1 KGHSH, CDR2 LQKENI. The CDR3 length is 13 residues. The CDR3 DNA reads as TGTGCCAGCTCCAGGGGGCTCACACAACCCCAGCATTTT. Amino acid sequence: CASSRGLTQPQHF.

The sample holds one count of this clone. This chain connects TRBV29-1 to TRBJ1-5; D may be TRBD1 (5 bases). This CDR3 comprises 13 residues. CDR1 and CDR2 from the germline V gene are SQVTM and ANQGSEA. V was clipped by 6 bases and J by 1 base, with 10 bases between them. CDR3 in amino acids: CSVGWGSNQPQHF. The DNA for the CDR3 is TGCAGCGTCGGGTGGGGCAGCAATCAGCCCCAGCATTTT.

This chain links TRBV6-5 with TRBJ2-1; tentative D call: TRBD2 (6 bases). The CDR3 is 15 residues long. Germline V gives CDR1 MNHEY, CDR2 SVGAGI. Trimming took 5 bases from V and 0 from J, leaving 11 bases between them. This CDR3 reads CASSKDGSSYNEQFF. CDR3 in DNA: TGTGCCAGCAGTAAGGACGGGAGCTCCTACAATGAGCAGTTCTTC.

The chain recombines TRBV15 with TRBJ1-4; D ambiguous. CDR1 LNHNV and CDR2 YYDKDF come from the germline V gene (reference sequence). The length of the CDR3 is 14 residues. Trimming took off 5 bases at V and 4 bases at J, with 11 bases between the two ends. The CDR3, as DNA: TGTGCCACCAGCGCGGGGTCCTATAATGAAAAACTGTTTTTT. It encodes CATSAGSYNEKLFF. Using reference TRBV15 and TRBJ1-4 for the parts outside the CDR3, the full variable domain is DAMVIQNPRYQVTQFGKPVTLSCSQTLNHNVMYWYQQKSSQAPKLLFHYYDKDFNNEADTPDNFQSRRPNTSFCFLDIRSPGLGDTAMYLCATSAGSYNEKLFFGSGTQLSVL.

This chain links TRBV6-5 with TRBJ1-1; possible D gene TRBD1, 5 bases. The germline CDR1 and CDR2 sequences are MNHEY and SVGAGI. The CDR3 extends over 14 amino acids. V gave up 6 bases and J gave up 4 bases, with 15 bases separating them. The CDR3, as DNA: TGTGCCAGCAGACCCGCCAGGGTGGTCACTGAAGCTTTCTTT. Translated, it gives CASRPARVVTEAFF.

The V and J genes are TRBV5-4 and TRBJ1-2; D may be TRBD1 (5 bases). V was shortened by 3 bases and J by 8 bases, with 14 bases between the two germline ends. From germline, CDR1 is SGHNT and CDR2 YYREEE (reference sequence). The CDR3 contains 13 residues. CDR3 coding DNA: TGTGCCAGCAGCTCGCAGGGTTCCAGAGGCTACACCTTC. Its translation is CASSSQGSRGYTF.